The rows below give T cell receptor beta chains drawn from one sample of a study of cytomegalovirus exposure and HLA in healthy donors. Using immunoSEQ multiplex PCR, the repertoire was profiled, and TCRdb retains in-frame clones only, with some absent. In the table there are under 150,000 clones, around 83% of which are singletons. The sequenced sample consisted of PBMCs. The receptors were gathered from a girl aged 2-10 years in good health and CMV-seronegative. The CDR3 runs from the conserved cysteine through the conserved F or W. A D gene is named only where the DNA matches it firmly. Clone size is stated in some rows and not others, as once, few, many or a class when expanded.

d_call cdr3_length j_call clone_size v_call cdr3_aa cdr3_nt
TRBD2 16 TRBJ2-5 - TRBV2 CASSGIAGGRGETQYF TGTGCCAGCAGTGGTATAGCGGGGGGGCGGGGCGAGACCCAGTACTTC
TRBD1 16 TRBJ1-1 - TRBV7-2 CASSLGEQGLNTEAFF TGTGCCAGCAGCTTAGGGGAACAGGGGTTGAACACTGAAGCTTTCTTT
- 13 TRBJ2-3 - TRBV28 CASSRQGLQAQYF TGTGCCAGCAGTCGACAGGGACTTCAGGCGCAGTATTTT
TRBD1 16 TRBJ1-3 - TRBV6-6 CASSYDRGLTGNTIYF TGTGCCAGCAGTTACGACAGGGGGCTAACTGGAAACACCATATATTTT
- 15 TRBJ1-5 - TRBV5-6 CASSLGVGANQPQHF TGTGCCAGCAGCTTGGGGGTGGGGGCTAATCAGCCCCAGCATTTT
- 13 TRBJ1-1 - TRBV4-1 CASSHFPNTEAFF TGCGCCAGCAGCCACTTCCCCAACACTGAAGCTTTCTTT
- 18 TRBJ1-2 - TRBV7-8 CASSSIRHIRGRDYGYTF TGTGCCAGCAGCTCCATCAGGCATATTAGGGGTAGGGACTATGGCTACACCTTC
TRBD1 16 TRBJ2-7 - TRBV11-1 CASSLDFGQGAYEQYF TGTGCCAGCAGCTTAGACTTCGGACAGGGGGCCTACGAGCAGTACTTC
- 17 TRBJ2-7 - TRBV30 CAWSRPRDSPNFYEQYF TGTGCCTGGAGTCGTCCCCGAGACAGCCCGAACTTCTACGAGCAGTACTTC
- 16 TRBJ2-3 - TRBV7-8 CASSLARPADTDTQYF TGTGCCAGCAGCTTAGCGCGGCCAGCAGACACAGATACGCAGTATTTT
TRBD2 16 TRBJ2-7 - TRBV6-1 CASSDRRDYPLYEQYF TGTGCCAGCAGTGACCGCCGGGACTACCCACTTTACGAGCAGTACTTC
TRBD1 16 TRBJ1-2 once TRBV4-2 CASSQHEGQGRNGYTF TGTGCCAGCAGCCAGCACGAGGGACAGGGGCGAAATGGCTACACCTTC
- 15 TRBJ1-1 - TRBV6-6 CASTPEWTGNTEAFF TGTGCCAGCACCCCCGAATGGACGGGAAACACTGAAGCTTTCTTT
TRBD1 16 TRBJ1-3 - TRBV7-2 CASSSSTGQIGNTIYF TGTGCCAGCAGCTCATCCACGGGACAGATTGGAAACACCATATATTTT